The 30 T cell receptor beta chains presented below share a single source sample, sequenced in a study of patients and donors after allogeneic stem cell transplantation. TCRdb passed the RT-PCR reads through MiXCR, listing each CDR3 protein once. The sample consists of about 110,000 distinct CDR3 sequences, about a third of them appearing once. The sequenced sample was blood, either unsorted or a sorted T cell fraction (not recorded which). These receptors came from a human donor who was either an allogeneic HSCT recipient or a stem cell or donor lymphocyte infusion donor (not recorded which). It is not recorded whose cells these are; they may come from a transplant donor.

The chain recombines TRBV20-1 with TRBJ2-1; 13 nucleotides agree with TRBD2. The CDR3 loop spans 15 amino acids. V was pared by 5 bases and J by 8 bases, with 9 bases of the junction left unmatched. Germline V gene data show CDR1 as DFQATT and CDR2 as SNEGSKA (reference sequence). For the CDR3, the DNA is TGCAGTGCTTACCTGCCCGGACTAGCGGGAGATGAGCAGTTCTTC. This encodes CSAYLPGLAGDEQFF.

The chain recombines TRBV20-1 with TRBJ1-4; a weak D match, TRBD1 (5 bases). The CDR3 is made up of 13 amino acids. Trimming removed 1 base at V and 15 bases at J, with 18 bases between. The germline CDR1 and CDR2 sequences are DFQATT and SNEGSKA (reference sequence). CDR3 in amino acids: CSARGDGLPTLFF. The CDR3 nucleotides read TGCAGTGCTAGAGGGGACGGACTACCGACCTTGTTTTTT.

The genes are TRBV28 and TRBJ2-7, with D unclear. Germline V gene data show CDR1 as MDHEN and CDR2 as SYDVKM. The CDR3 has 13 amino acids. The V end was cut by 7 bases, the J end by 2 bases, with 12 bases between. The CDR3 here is CASIGPDPYEQYF. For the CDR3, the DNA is TGTGCCAGCATTGGTCCGGATCCCTACGAGCAGTACTTC.

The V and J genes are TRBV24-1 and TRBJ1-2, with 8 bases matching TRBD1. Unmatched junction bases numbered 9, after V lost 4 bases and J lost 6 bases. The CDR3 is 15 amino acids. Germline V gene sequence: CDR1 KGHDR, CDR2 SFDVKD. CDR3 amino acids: CATSDQWTGQDGYTF. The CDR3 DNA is TGTGCCACCAGTGACCAATGGACAGGGCAAGATGGCTACACCTTC.

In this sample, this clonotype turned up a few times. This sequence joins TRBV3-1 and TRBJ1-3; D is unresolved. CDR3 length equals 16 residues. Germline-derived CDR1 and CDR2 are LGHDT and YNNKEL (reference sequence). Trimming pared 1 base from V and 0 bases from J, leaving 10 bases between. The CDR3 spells CASSQARISSGNTIYF. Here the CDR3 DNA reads TGTGCCAGCAGCCAAGCTAGGATAAGCTCTGGAAACACCATATATTTT.

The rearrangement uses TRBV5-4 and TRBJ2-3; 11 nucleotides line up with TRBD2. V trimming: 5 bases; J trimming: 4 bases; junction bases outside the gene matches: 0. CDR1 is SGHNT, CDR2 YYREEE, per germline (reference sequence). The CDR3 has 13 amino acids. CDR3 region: CASRTSGADTQYF. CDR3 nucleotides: TGTGCCAGCAGGACTAGCGGGGCAGATACGCAGTATTTT.

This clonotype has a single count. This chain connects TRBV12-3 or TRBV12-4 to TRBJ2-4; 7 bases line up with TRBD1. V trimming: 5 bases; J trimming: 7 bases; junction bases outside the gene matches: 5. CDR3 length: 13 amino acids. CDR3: CASSTDRVNIQYF. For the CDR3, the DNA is TGTGCCAGCAGTACAGACAGGGTTAACATTCAGTACTTC.

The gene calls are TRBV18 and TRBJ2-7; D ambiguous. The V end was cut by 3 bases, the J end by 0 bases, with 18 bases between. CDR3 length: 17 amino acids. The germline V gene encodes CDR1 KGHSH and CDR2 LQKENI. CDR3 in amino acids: CASSPWHLGYNSYEQYF. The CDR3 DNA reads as TGTGCCAGCTCACCCTGGCATCTGGGTTACAACTCCTACGAGCAGTACTTC.

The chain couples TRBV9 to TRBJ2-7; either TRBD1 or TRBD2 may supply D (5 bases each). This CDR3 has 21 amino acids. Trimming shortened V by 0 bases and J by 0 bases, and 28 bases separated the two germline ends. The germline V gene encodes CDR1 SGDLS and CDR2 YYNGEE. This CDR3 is CASSVVDLGKRSSGSSYEQYF. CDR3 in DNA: TGTGCCAGCAGCGTAGTAGATTTGGGCAAAAGGAGCTCAGGGAGCTCCTACGAGCAGTACTTC.

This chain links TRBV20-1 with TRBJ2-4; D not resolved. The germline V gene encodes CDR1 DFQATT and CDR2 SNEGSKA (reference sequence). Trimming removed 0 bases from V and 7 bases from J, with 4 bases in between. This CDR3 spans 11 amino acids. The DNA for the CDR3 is TGCAGTGCTAGAGATGGCAACATTCAGTACTTC. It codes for CSARDGNIQYF.

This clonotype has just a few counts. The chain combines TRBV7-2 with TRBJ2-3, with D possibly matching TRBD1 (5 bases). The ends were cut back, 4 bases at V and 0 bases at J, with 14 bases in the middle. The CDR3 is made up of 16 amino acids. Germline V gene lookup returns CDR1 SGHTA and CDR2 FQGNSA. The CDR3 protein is CASSSRQQSSTDTQYF. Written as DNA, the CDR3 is TGTGCCAGCAGCTCACGACAGCAATCTAGCACAGATACGCAGTATTTT.

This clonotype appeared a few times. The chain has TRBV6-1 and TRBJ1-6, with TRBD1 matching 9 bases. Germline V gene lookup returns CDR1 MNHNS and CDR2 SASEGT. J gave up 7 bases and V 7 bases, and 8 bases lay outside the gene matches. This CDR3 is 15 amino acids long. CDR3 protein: CASIGTGTWNSPLHF. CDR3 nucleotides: TGTGCCAGCATAGGGACAGGGACGTGGAATTCACCCCTCCACTTT.

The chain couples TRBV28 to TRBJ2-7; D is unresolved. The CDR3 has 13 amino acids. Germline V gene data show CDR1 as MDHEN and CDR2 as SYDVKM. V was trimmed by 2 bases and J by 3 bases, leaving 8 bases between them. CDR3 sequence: CASSLAGDYEQYF. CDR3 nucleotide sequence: TGTGCCAGCAGTTTAGCTGGGGACTACGAGCAGTACTTC. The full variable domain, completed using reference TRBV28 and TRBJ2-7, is DVKVTQSSRYLVKRTGEKVFLECVQDMDHENMFWYRQDPGLGLRLIYFSYDVKMKEKGDIPEGYSVSREKKERFSLILESASTNQTSMYLCASSLAGDYEQYFGPGTRLTVT.

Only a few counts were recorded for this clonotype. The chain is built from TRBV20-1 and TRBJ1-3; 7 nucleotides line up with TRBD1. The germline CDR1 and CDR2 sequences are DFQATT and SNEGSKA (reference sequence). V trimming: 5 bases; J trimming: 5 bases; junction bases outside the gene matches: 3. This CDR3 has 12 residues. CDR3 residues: CSASGQRNTIYF. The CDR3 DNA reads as TGCAGTGCTTCGGGACAGCGAAACACCATATATTTT.

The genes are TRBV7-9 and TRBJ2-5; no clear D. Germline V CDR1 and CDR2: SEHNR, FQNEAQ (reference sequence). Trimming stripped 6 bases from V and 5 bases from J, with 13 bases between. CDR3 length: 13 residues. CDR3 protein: CASRYTGSETQYF. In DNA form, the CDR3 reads TGTGCCAGCAGATACACCGGATCTGAGACCCAGTACTTC.

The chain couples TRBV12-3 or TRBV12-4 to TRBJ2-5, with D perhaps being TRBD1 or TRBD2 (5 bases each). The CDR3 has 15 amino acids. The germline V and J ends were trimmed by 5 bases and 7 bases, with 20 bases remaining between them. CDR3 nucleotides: TGTGCCAGCAGTCCCACCGGGGCATCCGGAGGGACCCAGTACTTC. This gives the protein CASSPTGASGGTQYF.

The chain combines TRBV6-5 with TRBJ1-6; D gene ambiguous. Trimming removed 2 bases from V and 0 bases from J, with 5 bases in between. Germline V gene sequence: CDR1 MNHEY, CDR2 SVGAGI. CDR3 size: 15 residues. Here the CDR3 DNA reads TGTGCCAGCAGTTACAGTATCTCCTATAATTCACCCCTCCACTTT. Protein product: CASSYSISYNSPLHF.

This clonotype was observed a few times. CDR3 protein: CASSLGTGIGNTIYF. The CDR3 nucleotides are TGTGCCAGCAGCTTAGGGACAGGGATCGGAAACACCATATATTTT. This chain uses TRBV7-9 with TRBJ1-3; 8 bases are shared with TRBD1. This CDR3 region has 15 residues. The V and J ends lost 1 base and 4 bases, in that order; junction bases with no gene match: 3. The germline CDR1 and CDR2 sequences are SEHNR and FQNEAQ (reference sequence).

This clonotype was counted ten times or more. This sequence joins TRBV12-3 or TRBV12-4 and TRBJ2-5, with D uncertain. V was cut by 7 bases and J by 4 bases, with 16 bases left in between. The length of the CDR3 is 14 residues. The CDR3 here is CASTLWGTRETQYF. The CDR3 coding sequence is TGTGCCAGCACCCTGTGGGGTACCCGAGAGACCCAGTACTTC.

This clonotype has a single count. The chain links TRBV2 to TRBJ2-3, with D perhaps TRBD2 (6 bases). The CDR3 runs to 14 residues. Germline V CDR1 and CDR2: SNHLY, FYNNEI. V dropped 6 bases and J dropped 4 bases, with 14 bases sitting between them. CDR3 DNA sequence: TGTGCCAGCAGCCTCGGGGGAGCTTCAGATACGCAGTATTTT. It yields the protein CASSLGGASDTQYF.

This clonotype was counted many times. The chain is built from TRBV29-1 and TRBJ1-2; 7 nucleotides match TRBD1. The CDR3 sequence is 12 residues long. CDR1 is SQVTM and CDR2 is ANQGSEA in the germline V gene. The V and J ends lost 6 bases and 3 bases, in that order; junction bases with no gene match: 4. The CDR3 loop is CSVQGVDYGYTF. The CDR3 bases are TGCAGCGTGCAGGGGGTCGACTATGGCTACACCTTC.

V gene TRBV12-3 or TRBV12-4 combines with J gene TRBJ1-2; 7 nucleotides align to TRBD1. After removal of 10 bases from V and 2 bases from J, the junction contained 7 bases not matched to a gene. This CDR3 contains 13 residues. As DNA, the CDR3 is TGTGCCACCGACAGGGCGGGCAACTATGGCTACACCTTC. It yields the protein CATDRAGNYGYTF.

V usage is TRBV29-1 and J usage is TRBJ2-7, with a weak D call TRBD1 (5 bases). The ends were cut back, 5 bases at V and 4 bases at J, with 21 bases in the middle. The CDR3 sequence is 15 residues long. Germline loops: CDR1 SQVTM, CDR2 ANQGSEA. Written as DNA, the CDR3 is TGCAGCGTTCTTTCTTGGGGCCCCCGGCCTTACGAGCAGTACTTC. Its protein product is CSVLSWGPRPYEQYF.

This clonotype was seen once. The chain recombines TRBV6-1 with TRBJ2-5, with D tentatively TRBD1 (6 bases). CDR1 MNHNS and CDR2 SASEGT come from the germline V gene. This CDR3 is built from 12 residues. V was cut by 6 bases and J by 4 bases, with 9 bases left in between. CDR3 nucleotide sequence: TGTGCCAGCAGGGGGGCCATAGAGACCCAGTACTTC. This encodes CASRGAIETQYF.

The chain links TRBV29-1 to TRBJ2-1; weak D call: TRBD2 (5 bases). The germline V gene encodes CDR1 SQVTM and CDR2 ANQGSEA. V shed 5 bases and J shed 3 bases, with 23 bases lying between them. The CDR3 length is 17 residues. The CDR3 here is CSVPAGKFYRGYNEQFF. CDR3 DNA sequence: TGCAGCGTTCCCGCCGGGAAATTCTATCGCGGCTACAATGAGCAGTTCTTC.

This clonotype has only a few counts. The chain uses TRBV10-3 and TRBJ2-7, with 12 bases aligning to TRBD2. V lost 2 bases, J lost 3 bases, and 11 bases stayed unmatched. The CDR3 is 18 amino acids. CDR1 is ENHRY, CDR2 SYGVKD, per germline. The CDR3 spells CAISEDRLAGEGVYEQYF. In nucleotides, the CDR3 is TGTGCCATCAGTGAGGACCGACTAGCGGGAGAGGGGGTCTACGAGCAGTACTTC.

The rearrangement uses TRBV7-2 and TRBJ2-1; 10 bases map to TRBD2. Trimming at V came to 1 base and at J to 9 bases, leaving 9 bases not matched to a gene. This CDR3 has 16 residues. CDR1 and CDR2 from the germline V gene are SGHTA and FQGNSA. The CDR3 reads CASSLEAASGRSEQFF. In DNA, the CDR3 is TGTGCCAGCAGCTTAGAAGCGGCTAGCGGGAGAAGTGAGCAGTTCTTC.

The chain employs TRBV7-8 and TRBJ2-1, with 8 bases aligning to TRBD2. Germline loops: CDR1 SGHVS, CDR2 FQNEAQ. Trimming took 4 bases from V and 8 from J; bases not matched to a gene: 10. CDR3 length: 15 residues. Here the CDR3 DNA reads TGTGCCAGCAGCTCCTCCCGACTAGCGTTGGATGAGCAGTTCTTC. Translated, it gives CASSSSRLALDEQFF.

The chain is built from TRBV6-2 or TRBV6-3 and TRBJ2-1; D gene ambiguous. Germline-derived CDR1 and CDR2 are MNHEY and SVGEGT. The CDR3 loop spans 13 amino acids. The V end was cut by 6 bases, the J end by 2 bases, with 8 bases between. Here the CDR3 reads CASSLETYNEQFF. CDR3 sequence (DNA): TGTGCCAGCAGCCTAGAGACCTACAATGAGCAGTTCTTC.

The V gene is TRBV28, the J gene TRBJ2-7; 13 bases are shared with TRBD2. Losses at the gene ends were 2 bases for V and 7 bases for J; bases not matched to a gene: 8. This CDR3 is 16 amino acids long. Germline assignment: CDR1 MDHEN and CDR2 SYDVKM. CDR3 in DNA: TGTGCCAGCAGTTTACCCCTGACTAGCGGGAGGAGGGAGCAGTACTTC. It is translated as CASSLPLTSGRREQYF.